These T cell receptor beta chains were read from a single sample in a study of blood T cell repertoires in COVID-19. The repertoire was sequenced with immunoSEQ multiplex PCR; TCRdb's copy has only in-frame clones and lacks some. The data show roughly 200,000 clones, under 90% seen once. Sequences were obtained from PBMCs or T cells enriched from blood (not recorded which). The source is a woman aged 30 to 39 with acute COVID-19. The CDR3 runs from the conserved cysteine through the conserved F or W. The D gene is left open where the match is weak. Some rows have no size entry. The others give once, few or many, or a class for an expanded clone.

J gene,clone size,V gene,D gene,CDR3 length,CDR3 protein,CDR3 DNA
TRBJ1-6,-,TRBV25-1,-,15,CASSDRSEGRPPLHF,TGTGCCAGCAGTGATCGGTCTGAGGGGAGGCCACCCCTCCACTTT
TRBJ1-2,-,TRBV12-2,-,14,CASRPGAVNYGYTF,TGTGCAAGTCGCCCAGGGGCGGTCAACTATGGCTACACCTTC
TRBJ2-7,few,TRBV30,-,14,CAWSVLNRDYEQYF,TGTGCCTGGAGTGTATTGAACAGGGACTACGAGCAGTACTTC
TRBJ2-5,-,TRBV5-1,TRBD2,16,CASSALTSGVQETQYF,TGCGCCAGCAGCGCTCTGACTAGCGGGGTTCAAGAGACCCAGTACTTC
TRBJ2-1,-,TRBV5-1,TRBD2,15,CASGRTSGGAGEQFF,TGCGCCAGCGGGCGGACTAGCGGGGGGGCCGGTGAGCAGTTCTTC
TRBJ1-5,-,TRBV27,-,15,CASSLSARVFQPQHF,TGTGCCAGCAGTTTATCGGCCAGGGTTTTTCAGCCCCAGCATTTT
TRBJ1-1,-,TRBV3-1/TRBV3-2,-,13,CASSQNRDTEAFF,TGTGCCAGCAGCCAAAACAGGGACACTGAAGCTTTCTTT
TRBJ2-1,-,TRBV15,TRBD1,16,CATSRGTGHPYNEQFF,TGTGCCACCAGCAGGGGGACAGGACATCCTTACAATGAGCAGTTCTTC
TRBJ2-3,-,TRBV18,-,17,CASSPIRGTTSTDTQYF,TGTGCCAGCTCACCGATCAGGGGTACGACTAGCACAGATACGCAGTATTTT
TRBJ1-3,-,TRBV6-5,-,14,CASRGSVHGNTIYF,TGTGCCAGCCGCGGGTCGGTCCACGGAAACACCATATATTTT
TRBJ1-2,few,TRBV7-2,-,15,CASSLDPSSGYGYTF,TGTGCCAGCAGCTTAGATCCCTCCTCGGGGTATGGCTACACCTTC
TRBJ2-2,-,TRBV9,TRBD1,17,CASSSPRDRGNTGELFF,TGTGCCAGCAGCTCACCTCGGGACAGGGGAAACACCGGGGAGCTGTTTTTT
TRBJ2-7,-,TRBV30,TRBD2,16,CAWRIRGTSLFHEQYF,TGTGCCTGGAGGATTAGGGGGACTAGCTTATTCCACGAGCAGTACTTC
TRBJ1-2,-,TRBV29-1,TRBD1,13,CSVDPTGGGGYTF,TGCAGCGTTGATCCCACAGGGGGCGGTGGCTACACCTTC
TRBJ2-1,-,TRBV29-1,-,11,CSAMFRDEQFF,TGCAGCGCGATGTTCCGGGATGAGCAGTTCTTC
TRBJ2-5,-,TRBV4-3,TRBD2,14,CASSTRLAQETQYF,TGCGCCAGCAGCACGCGACTAGCACAAGAGACCCAGTACTTC
TRBJ1-3,-,TRBV5-1,TRBD1,14,CASSDDRAGNTIYF,TGCGCCAGCAGCGACGACAGGGCAGGAAACACCATATATTTT
TRBJ2-7,-,TRBV2,-,14,CASRYTGFSYEQYF,TGTGCCAGCAGATACACAGGGTTCTCCTACGAGCAGTACTTC
TRBJ2-1,-,TRBV19,-,15,CASSIKGSSYNEQFF,TGTGCCAGTAGTATTAAAGGGAGCTCCTACAATGAGCAGTTCTTC
TRBJ2-7,once,TRBV5-1,TRBD1,14,CASSPRDRVHEQYF,TGCGCCAGCAGCCCCCGGGACAGGGTTCACGAGCAGTACTTC
TRBJ1-2,-,TRBV28,-,14,CASNEVSGNYGYTF,TGTGCCAGCAATGAGGTTTCGGGTAACTATGGCTACACCTTC
TRBJ2-2,-,TRBV14,TRBD1,16,CASSHLYRGDTGELFF,TGTGCCAGCAGCCATTTGTACAGGGGAGACACCGGGGAGCTGTTTTTT